The present T cell receptor (beta chain) was sequenced within a study of blood T cell repertoires in COVID-19. Background on the study: Researchers got acute and convalescent COVID-19 samples from the United States, Italy and Spain. Nucleic acid was either cDNA or gDNA, and it came from T cells, B-cell-depleted T cells, or PBMCs.

Repertoires were generated with immunoSEQ multiplex PCR, while TCRdb's copy carries only in-frame clones and drops some. The table includes over 150,000 clones, approximately 86% detected once. CDR3 length equals 13 residues. V dropped 6 bases and J dropped 6 bases, with 11 bases sitting between them. The origin of this receptor is a man aged 50 or older with active or convalescent COVID-19. Sequences were obtained from peripheral blood. This rearrangement joins TRBV12-3 or TRBV12-4 to TRBJ1-4; perhaps TRBD1 as D (6 bases). DNA of the CDR3: TGTGCCAGCAGGCAGGGGAACCATGAAAAACTGTTTTTT. This gives the protein CASRQGNHEKLFF.